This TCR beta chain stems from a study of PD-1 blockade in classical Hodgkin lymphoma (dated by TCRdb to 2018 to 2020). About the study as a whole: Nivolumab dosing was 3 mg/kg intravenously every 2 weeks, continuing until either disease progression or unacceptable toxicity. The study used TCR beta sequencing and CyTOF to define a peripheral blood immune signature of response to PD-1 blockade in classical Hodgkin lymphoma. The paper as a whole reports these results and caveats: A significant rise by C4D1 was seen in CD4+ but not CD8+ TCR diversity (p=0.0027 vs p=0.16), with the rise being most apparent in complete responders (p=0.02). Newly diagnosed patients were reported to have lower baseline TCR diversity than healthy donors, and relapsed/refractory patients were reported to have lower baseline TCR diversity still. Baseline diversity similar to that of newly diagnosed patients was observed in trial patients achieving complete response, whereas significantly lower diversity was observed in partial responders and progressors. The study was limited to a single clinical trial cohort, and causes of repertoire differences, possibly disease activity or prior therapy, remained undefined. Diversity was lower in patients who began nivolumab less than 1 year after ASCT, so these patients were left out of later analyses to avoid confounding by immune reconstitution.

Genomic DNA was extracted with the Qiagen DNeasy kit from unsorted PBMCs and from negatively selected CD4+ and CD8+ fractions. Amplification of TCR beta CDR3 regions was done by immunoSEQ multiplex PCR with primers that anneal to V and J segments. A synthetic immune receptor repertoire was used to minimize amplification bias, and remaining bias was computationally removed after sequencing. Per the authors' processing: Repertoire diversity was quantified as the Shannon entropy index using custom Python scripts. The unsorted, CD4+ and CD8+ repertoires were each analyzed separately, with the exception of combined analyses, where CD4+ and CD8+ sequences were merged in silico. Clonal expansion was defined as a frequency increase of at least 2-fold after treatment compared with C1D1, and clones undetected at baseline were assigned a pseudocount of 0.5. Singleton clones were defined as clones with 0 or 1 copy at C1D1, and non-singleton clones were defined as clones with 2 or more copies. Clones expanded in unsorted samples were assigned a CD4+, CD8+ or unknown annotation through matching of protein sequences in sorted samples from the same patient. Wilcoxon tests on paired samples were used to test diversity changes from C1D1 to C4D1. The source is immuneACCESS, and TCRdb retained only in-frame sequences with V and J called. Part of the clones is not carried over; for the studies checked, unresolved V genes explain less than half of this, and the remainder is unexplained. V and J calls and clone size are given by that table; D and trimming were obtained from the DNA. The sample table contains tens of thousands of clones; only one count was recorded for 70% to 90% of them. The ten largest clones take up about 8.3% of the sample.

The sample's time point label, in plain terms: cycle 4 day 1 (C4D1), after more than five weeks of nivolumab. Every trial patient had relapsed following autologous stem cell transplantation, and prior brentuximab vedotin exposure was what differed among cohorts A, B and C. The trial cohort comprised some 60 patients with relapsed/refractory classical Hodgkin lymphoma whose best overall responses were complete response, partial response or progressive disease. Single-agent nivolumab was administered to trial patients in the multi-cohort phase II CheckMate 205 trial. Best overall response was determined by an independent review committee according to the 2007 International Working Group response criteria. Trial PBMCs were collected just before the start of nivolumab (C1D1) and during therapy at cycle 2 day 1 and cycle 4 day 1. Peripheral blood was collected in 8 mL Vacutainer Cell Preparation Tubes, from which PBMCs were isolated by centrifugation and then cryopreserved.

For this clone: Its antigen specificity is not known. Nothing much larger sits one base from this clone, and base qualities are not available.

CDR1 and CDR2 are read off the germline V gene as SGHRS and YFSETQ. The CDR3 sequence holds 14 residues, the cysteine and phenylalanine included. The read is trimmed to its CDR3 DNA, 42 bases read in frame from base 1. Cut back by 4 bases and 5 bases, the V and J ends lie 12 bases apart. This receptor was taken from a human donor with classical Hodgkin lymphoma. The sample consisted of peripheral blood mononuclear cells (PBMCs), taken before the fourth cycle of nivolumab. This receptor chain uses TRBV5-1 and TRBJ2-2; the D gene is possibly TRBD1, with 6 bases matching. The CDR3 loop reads CASSTSGVTGELFF. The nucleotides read TGCGCCAGCAGCACGTCAGGGGTAACCGGGGAGCTGTTTTTT.